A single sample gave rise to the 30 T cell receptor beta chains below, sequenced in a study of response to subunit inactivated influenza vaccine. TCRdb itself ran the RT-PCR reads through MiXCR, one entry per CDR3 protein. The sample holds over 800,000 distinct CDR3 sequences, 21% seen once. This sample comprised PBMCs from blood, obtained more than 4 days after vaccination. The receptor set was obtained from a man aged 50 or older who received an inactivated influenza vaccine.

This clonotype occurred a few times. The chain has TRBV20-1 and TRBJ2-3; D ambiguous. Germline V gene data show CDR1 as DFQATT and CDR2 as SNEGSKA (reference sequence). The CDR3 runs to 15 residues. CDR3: CSAVQSSSGTYTQYF. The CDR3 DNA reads TGCAGCGCCGTTCAGTCCTCCTCCGGAACCTATACGCAGTATTTT.

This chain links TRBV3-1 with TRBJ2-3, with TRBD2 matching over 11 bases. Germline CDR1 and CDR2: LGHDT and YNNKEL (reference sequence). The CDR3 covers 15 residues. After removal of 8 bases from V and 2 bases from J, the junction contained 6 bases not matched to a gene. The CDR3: CASGSGGAFTDTQYF. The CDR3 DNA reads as TGTGCCAGCGGTAGCGGGGGGGCCTTCACAGATACGCAGTATTTT.

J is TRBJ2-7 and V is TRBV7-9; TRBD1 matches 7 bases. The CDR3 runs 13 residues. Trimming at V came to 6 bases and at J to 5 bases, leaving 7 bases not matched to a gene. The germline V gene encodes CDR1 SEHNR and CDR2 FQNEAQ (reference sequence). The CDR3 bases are TGTGCCAGCAGTCGACAGGGATGGGACGAGCAGTACTTC. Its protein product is CASSRQGWDEQYF.

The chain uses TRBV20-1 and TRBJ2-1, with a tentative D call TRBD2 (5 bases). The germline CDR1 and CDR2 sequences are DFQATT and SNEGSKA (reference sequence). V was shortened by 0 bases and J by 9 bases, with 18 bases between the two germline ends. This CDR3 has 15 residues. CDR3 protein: CSARDVRGSGGEQFF. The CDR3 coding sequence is TGCAGTGCTAGAGATGTCCGTGGGAGTGGCGGTGAGCAGTTCTTC.

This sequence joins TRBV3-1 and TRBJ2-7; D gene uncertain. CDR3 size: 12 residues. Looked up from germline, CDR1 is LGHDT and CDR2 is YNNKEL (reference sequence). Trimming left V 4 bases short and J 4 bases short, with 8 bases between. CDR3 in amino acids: CASSPRMYEQYF. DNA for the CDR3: TGTGCCAGCAGCCCAAGAATGTACGAGCAGTACTTC.

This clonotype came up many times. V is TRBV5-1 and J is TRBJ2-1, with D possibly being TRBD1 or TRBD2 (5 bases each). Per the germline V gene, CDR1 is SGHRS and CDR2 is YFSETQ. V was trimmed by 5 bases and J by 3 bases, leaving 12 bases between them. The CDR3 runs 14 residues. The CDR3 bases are TGCGCCAGCAGTCCGGGACGGAACTACAATGAGCAGTTCTTC. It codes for CASSPGRNYNEQFF.

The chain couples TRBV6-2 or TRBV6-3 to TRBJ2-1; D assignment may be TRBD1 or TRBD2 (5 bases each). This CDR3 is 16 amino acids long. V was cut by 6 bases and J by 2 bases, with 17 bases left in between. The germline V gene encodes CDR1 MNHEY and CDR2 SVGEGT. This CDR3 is CASRRAGTATYNEQFF. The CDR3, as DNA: TGTGCCAGCAGACGGGCCGGGACGGCAACCTACAATGAGCAGTTCTTC.

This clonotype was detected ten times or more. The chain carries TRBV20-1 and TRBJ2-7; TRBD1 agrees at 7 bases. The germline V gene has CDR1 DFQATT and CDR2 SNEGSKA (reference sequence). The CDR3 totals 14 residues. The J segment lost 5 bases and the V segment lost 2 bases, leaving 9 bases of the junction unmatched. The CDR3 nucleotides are TGCAGTGCTAGACCCGCGACAGGGCTTAACGAGCAGTACTTC. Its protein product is CSARPATGLNEQYF.

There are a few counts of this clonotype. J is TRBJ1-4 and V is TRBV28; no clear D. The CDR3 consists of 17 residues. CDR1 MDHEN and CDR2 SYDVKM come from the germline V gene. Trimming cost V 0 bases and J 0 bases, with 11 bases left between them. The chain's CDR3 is CASSLWLKTTTNEKLFF. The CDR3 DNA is TGTGCCAGCAGTTTATGGTTGAAAACGACAACTAATGAAAAACTGTTTTTT.

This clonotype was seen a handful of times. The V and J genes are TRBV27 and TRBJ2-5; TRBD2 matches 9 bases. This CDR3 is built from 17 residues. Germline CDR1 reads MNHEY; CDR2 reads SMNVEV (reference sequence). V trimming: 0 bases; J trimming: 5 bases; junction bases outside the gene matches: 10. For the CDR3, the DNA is TGTGCCAGCAGTTTATCTTACGGCGGGGGGGCTCCTGAGACCCAGTACTTC. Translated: CASSLSYGGGAPETQYF.

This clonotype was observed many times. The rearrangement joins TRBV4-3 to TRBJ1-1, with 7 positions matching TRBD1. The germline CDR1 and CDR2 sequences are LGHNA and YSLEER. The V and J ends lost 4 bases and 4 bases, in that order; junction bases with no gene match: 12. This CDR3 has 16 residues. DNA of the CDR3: TGCGCCAGCAGCCTTCGACAGGGCAGGGGGGCCACTGAAGCTTTCTTT. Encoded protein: CASSLRQGRGATEAFF.

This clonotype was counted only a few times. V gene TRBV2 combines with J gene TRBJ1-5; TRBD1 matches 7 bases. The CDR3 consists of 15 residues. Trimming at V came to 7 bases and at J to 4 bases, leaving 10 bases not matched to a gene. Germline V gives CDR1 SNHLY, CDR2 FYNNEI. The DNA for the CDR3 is TGTGCCAGCAAGGAGGATCCACAGGGGAATCAGCCCCAGCATTTT. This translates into CASKEDPQGNQPQHF.

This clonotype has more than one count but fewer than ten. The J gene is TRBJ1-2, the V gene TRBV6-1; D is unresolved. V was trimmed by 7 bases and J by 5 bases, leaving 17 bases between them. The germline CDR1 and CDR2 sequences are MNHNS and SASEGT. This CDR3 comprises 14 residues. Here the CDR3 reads CASNPVNGGYGYTF. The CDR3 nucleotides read TGTGCCAGCAATCCGGTTAACGGAGGATATGGCTACACCTTC.

This chain's CDR3 is CSVKLQGTHEQYF. In DNA, the CDR3 is TGCAGCGTTAAACTACAGGGGACGCACGAGCAGTACTTC. The rearrangement uses TRBV29-1 and TRBJ2-7; 7 bases are a match to TRBD1. Looked up from germline, CDR1 is SQVTM and CDR2 is ANQGSEA. V was clipped by 5 bases and J by 5 bases; unmatched bases: 9. This CDR3 is 13 amino acids long.

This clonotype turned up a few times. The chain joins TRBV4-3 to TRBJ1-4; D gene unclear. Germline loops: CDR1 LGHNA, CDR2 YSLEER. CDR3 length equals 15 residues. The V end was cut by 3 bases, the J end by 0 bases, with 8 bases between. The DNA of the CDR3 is TGCGCCAGCAGCCAGACGGGAACAACTAATGAAAAACTGTTTTTT. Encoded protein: CASSQTGTTNEKLFF.

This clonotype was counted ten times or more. CDR3 nucleotides: TGCAGCGTAGGACACTTATCCTACAATGAGCAGTTCTTC. Residues: CSVGHLSYNEQFF. The V and J genes are TRBV29-1 and TRBJ2-1; the D gene is possibly TRBD1 (5 bases). The CDR3 is 13 amino acids. Per germline, CDR1 SQVTM and CDR2 ANQGSEA. Trimming left V 6 bases short and J 1 base short, with 10 bases between.

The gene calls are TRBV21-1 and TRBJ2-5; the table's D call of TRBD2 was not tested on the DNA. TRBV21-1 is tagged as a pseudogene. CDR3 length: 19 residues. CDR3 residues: CASSKVRGGLAEDQETQYF. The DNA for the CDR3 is TGTGCCAGCAGCAAGGTGAGGGGGGGACTAGCGGAAGACCAAGAGACCCAGTACTTC.

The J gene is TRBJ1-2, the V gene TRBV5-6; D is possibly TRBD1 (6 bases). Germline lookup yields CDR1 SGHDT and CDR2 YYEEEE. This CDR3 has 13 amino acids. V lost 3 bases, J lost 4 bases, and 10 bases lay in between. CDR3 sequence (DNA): TGTGCCAGCAGCTCGGGGACATCCTATGGCTACACCTTC. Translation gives CASSSGTSYGYTF.

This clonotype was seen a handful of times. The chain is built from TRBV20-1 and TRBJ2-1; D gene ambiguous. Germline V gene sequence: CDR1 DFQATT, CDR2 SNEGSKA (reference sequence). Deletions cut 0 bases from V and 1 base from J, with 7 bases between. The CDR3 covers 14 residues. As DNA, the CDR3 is TGCAGTGCTAGAGACGCGCGTTCCTACAATGAGCAGTTCTTC. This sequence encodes CSARDARSYNEQFF.

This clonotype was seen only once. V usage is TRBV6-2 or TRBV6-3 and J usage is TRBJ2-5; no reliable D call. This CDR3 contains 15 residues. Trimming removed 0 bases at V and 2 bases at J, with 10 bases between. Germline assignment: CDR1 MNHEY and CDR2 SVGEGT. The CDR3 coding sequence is TGTGCCAGCAGTTACTCGATGGTTGTTCAAGAGACCCAGTACTTC. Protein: CASSYSMVVQETQYF.

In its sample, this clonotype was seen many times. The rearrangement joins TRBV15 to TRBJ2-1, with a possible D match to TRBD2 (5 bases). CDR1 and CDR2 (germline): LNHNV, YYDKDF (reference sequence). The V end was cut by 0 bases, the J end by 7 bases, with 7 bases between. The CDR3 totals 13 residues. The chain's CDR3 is CATSREGVNEQFF. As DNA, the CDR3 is TGTGCCACCAGCAGAGAGGGAGTGAATGAGCAGTTCTTC.

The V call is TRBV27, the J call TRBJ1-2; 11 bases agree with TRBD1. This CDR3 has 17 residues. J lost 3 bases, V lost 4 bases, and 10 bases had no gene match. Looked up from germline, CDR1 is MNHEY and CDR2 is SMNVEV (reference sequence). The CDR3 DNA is TGTGCCAGCAGTTCAATACGGGACAGGGGGTCGCACTATGGCTACACCTTC. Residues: CASSSIRDRGSHYGYTF.

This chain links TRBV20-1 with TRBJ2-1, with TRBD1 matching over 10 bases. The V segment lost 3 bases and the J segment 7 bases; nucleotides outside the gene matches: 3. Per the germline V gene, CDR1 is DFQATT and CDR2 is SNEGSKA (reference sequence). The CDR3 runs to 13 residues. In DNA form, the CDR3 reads TGCAGTGCTAGTTGGGGACAGGGGAATGAGCAGTTCTTC. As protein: CSASWGQGNEQFF.

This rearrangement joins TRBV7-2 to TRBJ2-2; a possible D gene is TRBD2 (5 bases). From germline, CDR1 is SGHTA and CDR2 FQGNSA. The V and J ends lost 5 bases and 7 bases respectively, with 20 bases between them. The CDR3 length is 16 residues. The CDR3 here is CASSRVRGITGGELFF. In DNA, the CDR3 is TGTGCCAGCAGCCGCGTACGGGGTATAACCGGCGGGGAGCTGTTTTTT.

DNA of the CDR3: TGTGCCAGCTCACTAGCGGGAGTTAAAGGAGAGACCCAGTACTTC. It codes for CASSLAGVKGETQYF. The J gene is TRBJ2-5, the V gene TRBV18; 9 bases are a match to TRBD2. Germline assignment: CDR1 KGHSH and CDR2 LQKENI. V lost 4 bases and J lost 4; bases outside the gene matches: 7. The CDR3 consists of 15 residues.

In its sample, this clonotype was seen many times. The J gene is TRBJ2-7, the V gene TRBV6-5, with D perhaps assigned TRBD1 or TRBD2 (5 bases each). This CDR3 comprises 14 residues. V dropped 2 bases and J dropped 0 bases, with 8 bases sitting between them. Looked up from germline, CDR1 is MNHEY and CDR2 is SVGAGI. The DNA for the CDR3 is TGTGCCAGCAGTTACCGGGACGCCTCCTACGAGCAGTACTTC. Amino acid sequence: CASSYRDASYEQYF.

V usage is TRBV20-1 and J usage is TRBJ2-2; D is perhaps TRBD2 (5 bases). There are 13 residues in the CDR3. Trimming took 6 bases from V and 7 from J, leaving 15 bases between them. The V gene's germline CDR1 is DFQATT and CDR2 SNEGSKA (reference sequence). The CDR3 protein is CSALGVGSGELFF. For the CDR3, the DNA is TGCAGTGCCCTGGGAGTAGGGAGCGGGGAGCTGTTTTTT.

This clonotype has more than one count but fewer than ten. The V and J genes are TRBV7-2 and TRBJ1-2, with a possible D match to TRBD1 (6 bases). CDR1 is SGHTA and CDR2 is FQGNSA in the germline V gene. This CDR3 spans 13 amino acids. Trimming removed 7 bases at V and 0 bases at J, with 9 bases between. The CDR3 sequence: CASNREANYGYTF. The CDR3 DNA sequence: TGTGCCAGCAACAGGGAAGCTAACTATGGCTACACCTTC.

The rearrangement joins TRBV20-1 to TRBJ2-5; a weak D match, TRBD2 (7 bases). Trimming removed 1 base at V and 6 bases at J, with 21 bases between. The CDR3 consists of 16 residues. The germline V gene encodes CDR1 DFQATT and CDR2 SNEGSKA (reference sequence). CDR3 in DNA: TGCAGTGCTAGAGTCAGGCGACCGGGGGGCCAGCAGACCCAGTACTTC. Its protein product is CSARVRRPGGQQTQYF.

As DNA, the CDR3 is TGCGCCAGCAGCTTGGTTGTCAAGGGCCCTCGAGTCCAAGAGACCCAGTACTTC. This codes for CASSLVVKGPRVQETQYF. The chain employs TRBV5-1 and TRBJ2-5; no clear D. Germline V gene sequence: CDR1 SGHRS, CDR2 YFSETQ. V was trimmed by 0 bases and J by 1 base, leaving 19 bases between them. This CDR3 region has 18 residues. Supplemented by reference TRBV5-1 and TRBJ2-5, the full variable domain reads KAGVTQTPRYLIKTRGQQVTLSCSPISGHRSVSWYQQTPGQGLQFLFEYFSETQRNKGNFPGRFSGRQFSNSRSEMNVSTLELGDSALYLCASSLVVKGPRVQETQYFGPGTRLLVL.